This T cell receptor (beta chain) was captured in a study of cytomegalovirus exposure and HLA in healthy donors. The PCR was carried out with 60 Vbeta primers and 13 Jbeta primers. The method was immunoSEQ multiplex PCR; TCRdb's version includes in-frame clones alone and lacks a portion of them. The repertoire holds 95,000 to 100,000 clones, with 77% as singletons. This CDR3 contains 15 residues. Trimming removed 4 bases from V and 9 bases from J; junction bases left unmatched: 6. Germline CDR1 reads SGHAT; CDR2 reads FQNNGV. This chain uses TRBV11-2 with TRBJ2-1, with TRBD2 matching over 13 bases. This sequence was found in a female donor in good health and CMV-seronegative. The sample consisted of PBMCs. CDR3 loop: CASSWTSGRGGEQFF. The CDR3 DNA sequence: TGTGCCAGCAGCTGGACTAGCGGGAGAGGAGGTGAGCAGTTCTTC.